Given below is one TCR beta chain in context. Its recognized antigen is unknown. Base qualities were left out, and no much larger clone turns up one base away. Collaborating institutions collected whole blood in K2EDTA tubes following their own protocols. For TCRbeta analysis, collaborators shipped samples as frozen whole blood, isolated PBMCs, or DNA extracted from either of those sample types. The immunoSEQ Assay, a bias-controlled multiplex PCR, was used to amplify TCRbeta CDR3 regions from genomic DNA. The paper's processing steps were these. Nucleated cell counts per sample were estimated from amplification of reference gene primers within the assay. To quantify the absolute abundance of each unique TCRbeta CDR3 rearrangement, sequence reads were collapsed and filtered. For each sample, productive Simpson clonality was calculated as the square root of Simpson's diversity index across productive rearrangements. Not all clones reach the TCRdb copy of this immuneACCESS table, which keeps in-frame sequences only. Checked studies attribute under half of the gap to unresolved V genes and leave the rest unexplained. The V and J calls and clone size are taken from that table; D and trimming were inferred from the DNA. The sample profile shows some 99,000 clones; approximately 81% of them were found once. The ten biggest clones cover about 10% of the sample.

The data originate from a study of blood T cell repertoires in COVID-19 (TCRdb year 2020). Some background on the complete study: Samples covering the acute and convalescent phases of COVID-19 were provided by collaborators in the United States, Italy and Spain. The material from the prospective study consisted of cDNA or gDNA derived from T cells, B-cell-depleted T cells, or PBMCs. Deeply sampled blood TCRbeta repertoires from subjects exposed to, actively infected with, or recovered from COVID-19 were included in the dataset. The repertoires were made available in a free public database intended to serve as a resource for research on the immune response to SARS-CoV-2. The samples were drawn from the first 160 participants of the ongoing ImmuneRACE study and from about 1,200 subjects provided by 6 global collaborators. A de-identified subject ID, COVID-19 status, age in years and sex were almost always included in the sample metadata. Where HLA class I and class II types were available, the types were taken from metadata supplied by the sample provider, not from assay-based typing.

What the work shows at the level of the full study, not this receptor alone: The amount of clinical and demographic metadata varied by source and participant and was provided uncurated.

CDR1 SGHNT and CDR2 YENEEA are derived from the germline V gene. The V and J ends are trimmed by 2 bases and 10 bases, leaving 13 bases between them. The CDR3 has 13 amino acids, counting the end cysteine and phenylalanine. The entry retains the CDR3 DNA only, 39 bases that are in frame from base 1. The clonotype originates from a woman at least 80 years old with acute or convalescent COVID-19. Specimen: peripheral blood. Recombination linked TRBV11-3 to TRBJ2-3; TRBD2 is possibly the D segment (6 matching bases). The nucleotide sequence reads as follows: TGTGCCAGCAGCTTATACCCAGCGGGCGCGCAGTATTTT. This sequence encodes CASSLYPAGAQYF.